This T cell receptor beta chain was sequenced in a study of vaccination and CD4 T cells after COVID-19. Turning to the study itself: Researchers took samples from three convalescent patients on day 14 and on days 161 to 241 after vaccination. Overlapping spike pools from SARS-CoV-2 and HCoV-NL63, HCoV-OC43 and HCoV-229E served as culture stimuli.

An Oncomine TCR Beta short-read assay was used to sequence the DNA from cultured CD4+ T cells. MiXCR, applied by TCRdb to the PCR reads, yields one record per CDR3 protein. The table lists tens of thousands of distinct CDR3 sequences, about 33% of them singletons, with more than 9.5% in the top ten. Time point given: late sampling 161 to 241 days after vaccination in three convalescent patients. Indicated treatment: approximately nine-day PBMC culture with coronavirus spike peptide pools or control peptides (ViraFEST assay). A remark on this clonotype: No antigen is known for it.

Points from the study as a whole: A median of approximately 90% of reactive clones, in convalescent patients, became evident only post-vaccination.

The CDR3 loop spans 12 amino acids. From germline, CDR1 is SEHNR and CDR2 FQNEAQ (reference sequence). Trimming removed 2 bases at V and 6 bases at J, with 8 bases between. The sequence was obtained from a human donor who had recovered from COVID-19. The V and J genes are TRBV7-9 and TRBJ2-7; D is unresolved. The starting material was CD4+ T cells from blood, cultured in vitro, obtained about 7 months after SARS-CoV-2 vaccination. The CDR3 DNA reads TGTGCCAGCAGCTTACTAGGGTTCGAGCAGTACTTC. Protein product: CASSLLGFEQYF.